This T cell receptor (beta chain) was identified in a study of shared T cell receptors in the human thymus listed by TCRdb under 2021. As for the study more broadly: The study examined how the human thymus generates shared, self-reactive T-cell receptor alpha chains.

Concerning this clone itself: The specificity of this receptor is unknown. No base quality information exists; no much larger clone differs at one position.

Library construction relied on the immunoSEQ multiplex PCR assay. The table was pulled from immuneACCESS by TCRdb, which kept in-frame rearrangements only. Such tables lose some clones; where checked, under half of the loss comes from unresolved V genes, and the rest has no known cause. The sample contains approximately 730,000 clones, roughly 85% of them found a single time. Jointly, the top ten make up more than 0.008% of the sample. The same specimen was also included in a second study, on human thymus T cells. As noted in the second study: The donors were immunologically healthy infants in Finland who had open corrective cardiac surgery for congenital heart defects. Thymus tissue was collected as surgical resects that were removed during corrective cardiac surgery. V and J gene segment usage appeared biased in both thymic and peripheral blood repertoires. The related research found that thymic TCR repertoires overlapped highly between unrelated individuals. TCR alpha and beta repertoires from roughly eight infant thymus samples and a few related peripheral blood samples were characterized in the study. The cohort included over five male and two female infants, with donor ages spanning 7 to 244 days. Thymocytes were released mechanically from tissue and stored at -70 °C as pellets of roughly 8.5-32 million cells. Genomic DNA was extracted from frozen cell pellets with a QIAsymphony instrument. TCRB and TCRAD loci were amplified from a standardized quantity of quality-controlled genomic DNA using the immunoSEQ multiplex PCR assay. The amplicons covered the V(D)J region and were long enough to include the CDR3 and to identify the V and J genes. The commercial immunoSEQ service was used to sequence amplicons on an Illumina platform. Corrections for primer bias and sequencing errors followed previously described methods, while TCRAD and TCRB definitions were based on the IMGT database. Repertoires were analysed with immunoSEQ Analyzer 3.0 and VDJTools, covering basic statistics, V/J segment usage, diversity estimates, rarefaction and pairwise overlap. Chao1, ChaoE, Efron-Thisted, Shannon and inverse Simpson indices were used to estimate diversity, which was also estimated on datasets down-sampled to the smallest sample. For repertoire overlap, CDR3 nucleotide sequence, V gene and J gene had to match strictly, and clustering was done by Jaccard-based multidimensional scaling. On average, thymus samples yielded roughly 800,000 unique TCRB clonotypes, whereas blood samples yielded about 80,000.

The sequencing sample was made of thymocytes. This sequence originates from a girl less than two years old with a congenital heart defect. Donor details come from another sample of the same person, matched by shared clones.

The CDR3 protein sequence reads: CAWSIDYHPTDTQYF. At the DNA level, the sequence is TGTGCCTGGAGTATTGACTACCACCCCACAGATACGCAGTATTTT. The receptor chain draws on TRBV30 and TRBJ2-3; 5 matching bases give a weak D call of TRBD2. Relative to germline, V is 2 bases shorter and J is 2 bases shorter, with 14 bases between their ends. The CDR3 covers 15 residues, taking in both the cysteine and the phenylalanine. The DNA shown is the 45-base CDR3, in frame from base 1. In the germline V gene (reference sequence), CDR1 corresponds to GTSNPN and CDR2 to SVGIG.